This entry concerns a single T cell receptor (beta chain). The time point is: baseline pretreatment blood. The treatment is: 15 Gy SBRT to primary tumor, nephrectomy 4 weeks later. The sample originates from a study of radiation and T cells in renal cell carcinoma. The germline gives CDR1 LNHDA, CDR2 SQIVND (reference sequence). The CDR3 length is 15 residues. V lost 7 bases and J 2 bases, leaving 17 bases between the germline ends. TCRdb keeps only in-frame clones here, not all; method: immunoSEQ multiplex PCR. This table has 150,000 or so clones, roughly 88% appearing once. The rearrangement links TRBV19 to TRBJ1-2, with TRBD1 as a possible D gene (6 bases). This TCR was recovered from a woman in her fifties or sixties with renal cell carcinoma. The starting material was blood, obtained from a patient whose treatment included radiotherapy and nephrectomy. The chain's CDR3 is CASNKAIGGNYGYTF. The CDR3 coding sequence is TGTGCCAGTAATAAGGCGATCGGGGGCAACTATGGCTACACCTTC.